This T cell receptor beta chain was documented in a study of cytomegalovirus exposure and HLA in healthy donors. Turning to the study itself: The approximately 670 first-cohort repertoires shared a platform with the approximately 120 validation repertoires, as reported in a later analysis.

Trimming removed 1 base from V and 7 bases from J, with 10 bases in between. Per the germline V gene, CDR1 is SEHNR and CDR2 is FQNEAQ (reference sequence). CDR3 length equals 14 residues. Produced via immunoSEQ multiplex PCR; TCRdb's table is partial and in-frame only. Among 90,000 to 150,000 clones listed, about 88% were seen once. For this clone: The antigen is undetermined.

Study conclusions and caveats: For most TCR sequences rarity was the rule, although some public TCRs occurred in many donors. The tendency of first-cohort TCR clusters to co-occur in the 120 or so validation repertoires emerged from a later analysis.

This sequence originates from a young man in good health and CMV-seropositive. This sequence joins TRBV7-9 and TRBJ1-4, with D maybe TRBD1 (6 bases). Sample: PBMCs. CDR3 protein: CASSLVGASEKLFF. CDR3 DNA: TGTGCCAGCAGCTTAGTGGGGGCGAGTGAAAAACTGTTTTTT.